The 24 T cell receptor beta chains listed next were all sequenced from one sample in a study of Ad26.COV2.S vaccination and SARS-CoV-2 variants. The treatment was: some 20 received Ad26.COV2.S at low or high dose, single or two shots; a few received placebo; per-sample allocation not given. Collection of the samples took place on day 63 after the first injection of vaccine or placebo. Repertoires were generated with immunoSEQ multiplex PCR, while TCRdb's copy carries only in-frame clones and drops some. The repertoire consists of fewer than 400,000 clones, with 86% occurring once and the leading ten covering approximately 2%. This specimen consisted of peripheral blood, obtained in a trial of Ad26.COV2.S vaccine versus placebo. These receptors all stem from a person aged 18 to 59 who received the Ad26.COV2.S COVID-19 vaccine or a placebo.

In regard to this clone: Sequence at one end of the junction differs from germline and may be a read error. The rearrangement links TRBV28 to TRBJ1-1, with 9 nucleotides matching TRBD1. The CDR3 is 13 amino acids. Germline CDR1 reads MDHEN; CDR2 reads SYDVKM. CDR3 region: CASSLYHRDRAIF. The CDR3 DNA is TGTGCCAGCAGTTTATACCACCGGGACAGGGCCATTTTT. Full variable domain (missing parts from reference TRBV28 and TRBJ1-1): DVKVTQSSRYLVKRTGEKVFLECVQDMDHENMFWYRQDPGLGLRLIYFSYDVKMKEKGDIPEGYSVSREKKERFSLILESASTNQTSMYLCASSLYHRDRAIFGQGTRLTVV.

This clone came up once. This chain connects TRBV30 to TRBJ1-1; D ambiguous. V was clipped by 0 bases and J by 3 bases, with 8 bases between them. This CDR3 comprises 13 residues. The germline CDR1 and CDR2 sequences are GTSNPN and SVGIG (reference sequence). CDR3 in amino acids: CAWSVNRDTEAFF. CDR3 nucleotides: TGTGCCTGGAGTGTAAATCGGGACACTGAAGCTTTCTTT.

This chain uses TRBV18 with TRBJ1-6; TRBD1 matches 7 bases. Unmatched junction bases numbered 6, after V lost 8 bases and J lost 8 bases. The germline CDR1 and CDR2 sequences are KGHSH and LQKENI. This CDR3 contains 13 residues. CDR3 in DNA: TGTGCCAGCACGACAGGGTTGGATTCACCCCTCCACTTT. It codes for CASTTGLDSPLHF.

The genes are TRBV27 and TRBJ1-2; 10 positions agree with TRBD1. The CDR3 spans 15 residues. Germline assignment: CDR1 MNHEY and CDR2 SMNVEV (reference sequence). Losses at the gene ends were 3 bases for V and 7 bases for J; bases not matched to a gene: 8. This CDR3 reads CASSFRDRGWGGYTF. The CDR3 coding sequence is TGTGCCAGCAGTTTCAGGGACAGGGGATGGGGTGGCTACACCTTC.

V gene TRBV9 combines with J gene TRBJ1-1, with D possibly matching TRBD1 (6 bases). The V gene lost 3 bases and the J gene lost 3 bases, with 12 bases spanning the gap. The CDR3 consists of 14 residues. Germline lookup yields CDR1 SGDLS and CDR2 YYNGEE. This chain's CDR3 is CASSARGMDTEAFF. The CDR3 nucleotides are TGTGCCAGCAGCGCCAGGGGAATGGACACTGAAGCTTTCTTT.

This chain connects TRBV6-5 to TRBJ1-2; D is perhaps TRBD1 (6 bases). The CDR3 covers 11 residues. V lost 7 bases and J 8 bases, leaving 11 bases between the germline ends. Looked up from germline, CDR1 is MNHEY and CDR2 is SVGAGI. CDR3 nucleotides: TGTGCCAGCATGCGCGGGGGCGGCTACACCTTC. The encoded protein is CASMRGGGYTF.

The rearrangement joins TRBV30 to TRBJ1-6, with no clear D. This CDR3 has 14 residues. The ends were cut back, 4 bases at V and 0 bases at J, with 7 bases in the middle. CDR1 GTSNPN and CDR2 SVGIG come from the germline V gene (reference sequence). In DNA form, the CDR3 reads TGTGCCTGGAAACCGAGCTCCTATAATTCACCCCTCCACTTT. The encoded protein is CAWKPSSYNSPLHF.

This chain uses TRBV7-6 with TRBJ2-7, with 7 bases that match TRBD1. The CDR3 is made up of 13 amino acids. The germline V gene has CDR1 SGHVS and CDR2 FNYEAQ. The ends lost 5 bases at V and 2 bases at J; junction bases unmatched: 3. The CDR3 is CASSNDRAYEQYF. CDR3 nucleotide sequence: TGTGCCAGCAGCAACGACAGGGCCTACGAGCAGTACTTC.

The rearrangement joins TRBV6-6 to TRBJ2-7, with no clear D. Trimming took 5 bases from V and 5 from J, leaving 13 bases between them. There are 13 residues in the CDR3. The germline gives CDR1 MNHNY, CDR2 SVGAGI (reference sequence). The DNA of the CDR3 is TGTGCCAGCAGTCCTTCCCCTTGGAACGAGCAGTACTTC. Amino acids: CASSPSPWNEQYF.

The CDR3 DNA reads TGTGCCAGCAGCCGCGGACAGACAATATACGAGCAGTACTTC. This sequence encodes CASSRGQTIYEQYF. The rearrangement links TRBV3-1 (or the pseudogene TRBV3-2) to TRBJ2-7; a possible D gene is TRBD1 (6 bases). V was pared by 4 bases and J by 4 bases, with 14 bases between. The germline gives CDR1 LGHDT, CDR2 YNNKEL (reference sequence). This CDR3 comprises 14 residues.

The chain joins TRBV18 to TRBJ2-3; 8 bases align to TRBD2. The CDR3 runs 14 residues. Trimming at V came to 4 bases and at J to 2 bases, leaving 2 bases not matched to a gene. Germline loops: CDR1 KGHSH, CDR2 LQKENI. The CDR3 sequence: CASSLLAVTDTQYF. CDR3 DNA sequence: TGTGCCAGCTCACTACTAGCGGTCACAGATACGCAGTATTTT.

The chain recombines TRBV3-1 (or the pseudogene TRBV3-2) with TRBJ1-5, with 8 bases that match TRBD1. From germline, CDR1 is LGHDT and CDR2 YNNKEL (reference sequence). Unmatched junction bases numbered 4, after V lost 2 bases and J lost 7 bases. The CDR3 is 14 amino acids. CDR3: CASSQQGARQPQHF. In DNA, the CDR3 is TGTGCCAGCAGCCAACAGGGGGCTCGGCAGCCCCAGCATTTT.

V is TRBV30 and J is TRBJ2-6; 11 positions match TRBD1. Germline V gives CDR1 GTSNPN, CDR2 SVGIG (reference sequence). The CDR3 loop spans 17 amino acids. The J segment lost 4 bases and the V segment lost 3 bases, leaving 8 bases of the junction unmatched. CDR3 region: CAWRRTGGFPGANVLTF. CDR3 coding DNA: TGTGCCTGGAGGCGGACAGGGGGCTTCCCAGGGGCCAACGTCCTGACTTTC.

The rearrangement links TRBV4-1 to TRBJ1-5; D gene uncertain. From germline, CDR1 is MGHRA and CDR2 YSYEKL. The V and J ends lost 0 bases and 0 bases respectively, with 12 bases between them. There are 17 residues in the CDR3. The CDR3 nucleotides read TGCGCCAGCAGCCAAGATCTCCCAAGGAATAGCAATCAGCCCCAGCATTTT. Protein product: CASSQDLPRNSNQPQHF.

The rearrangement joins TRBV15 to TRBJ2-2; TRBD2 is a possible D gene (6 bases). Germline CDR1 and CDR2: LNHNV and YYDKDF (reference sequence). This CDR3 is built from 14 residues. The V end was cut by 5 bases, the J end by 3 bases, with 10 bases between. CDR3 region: CATSGRLDTGELFF. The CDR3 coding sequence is TGTGCCACCAGCGGCCGACTAGACACCGGGGAGCTGTTTTTT.

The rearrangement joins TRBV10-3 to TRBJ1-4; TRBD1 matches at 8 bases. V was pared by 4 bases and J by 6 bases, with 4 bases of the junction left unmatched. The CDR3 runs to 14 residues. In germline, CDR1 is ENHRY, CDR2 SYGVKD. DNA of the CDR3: TGTGCCATCAGTGCCCAGACAGGGGATGAAAAACTGTTTTTT. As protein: CAISAQTGDEKLFF.

The CDR3 sequence is CASSSDRVNYEQYF. In nucleotides, the CDR3 is TGTGCCAGCAGCTCCGACCGGGTGAACTACGAGCAGTACTTC. The chain uses TRBV13 and TRBJ2-7; no reliable D call. This CDR3 has 14 amino acids. Per germline, CDR1 PRHDT and CDR2 FYEKMQ (reference sequence). V was shortened by 4 bases and J by 3 bases, with 13 bases between the two germline ends.

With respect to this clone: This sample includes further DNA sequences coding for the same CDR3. The CDR3 reads CASSLAGTAKNIQYF. In DNA, the CDR3 is TGTGCCAGCAGCTTAGCGGGGACGGCCAAAAACATTCAGTACTTC. The chain uses TRBV5-4 and TRBJ2-4, with TRBD2 matching 7 bases. This CDR3 has 15 residues. CDR1 and CDR2 (germline): SGHNT, YYREEE (reference sequence). V was pared by 2 bases and J by 1 base, with 3 bases of the junction left unmatched.

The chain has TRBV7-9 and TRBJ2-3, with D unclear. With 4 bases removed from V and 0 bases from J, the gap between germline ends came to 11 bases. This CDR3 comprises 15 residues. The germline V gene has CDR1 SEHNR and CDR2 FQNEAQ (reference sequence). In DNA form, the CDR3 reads TGTGCCAGCAGCTCATGGTCGTTTAGCACAGATACGCAGTATTTT. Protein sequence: CASSSWSFSTDTQYF.

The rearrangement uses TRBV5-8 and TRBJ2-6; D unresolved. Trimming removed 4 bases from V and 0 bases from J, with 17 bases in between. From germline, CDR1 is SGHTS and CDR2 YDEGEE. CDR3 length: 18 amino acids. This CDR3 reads CASSLLPRSFSGANVLTF. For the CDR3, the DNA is TGTGCCAGCAGCCTGCTACCTAGGAGTTTCTCTGGGGCCAACGTCCTGACTTTC.

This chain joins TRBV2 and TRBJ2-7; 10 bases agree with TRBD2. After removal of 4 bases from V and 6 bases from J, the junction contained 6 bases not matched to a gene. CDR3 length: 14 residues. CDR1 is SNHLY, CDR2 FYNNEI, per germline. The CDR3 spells CASSASGGASEQYF. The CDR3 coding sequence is TGTGCCAGCAGTGCCAGCGGGGGGGCAAGCGAGCAGTACTTC.

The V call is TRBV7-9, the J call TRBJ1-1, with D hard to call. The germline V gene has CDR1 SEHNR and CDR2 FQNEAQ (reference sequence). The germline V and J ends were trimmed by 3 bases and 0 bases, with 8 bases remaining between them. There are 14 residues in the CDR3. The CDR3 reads CASSFSTVNTEAFF. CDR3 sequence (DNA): TGTGCCAGCAGCTTTTCGACGGTGAACACTGAAGCTTTCTTT.

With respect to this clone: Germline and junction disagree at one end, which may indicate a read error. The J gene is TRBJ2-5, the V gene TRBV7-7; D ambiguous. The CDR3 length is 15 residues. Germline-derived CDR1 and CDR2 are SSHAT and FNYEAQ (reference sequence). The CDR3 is CASSLGTAAQETQYF. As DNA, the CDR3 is TGTGCTAGCAGCTTAGGTACGGCAGCCCAAGAGACCCAGTACTTC.

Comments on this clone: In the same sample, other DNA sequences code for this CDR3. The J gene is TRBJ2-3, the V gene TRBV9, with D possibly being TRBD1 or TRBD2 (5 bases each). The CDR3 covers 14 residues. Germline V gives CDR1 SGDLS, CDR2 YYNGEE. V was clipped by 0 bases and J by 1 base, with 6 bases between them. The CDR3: CASSVVGGTDTQYF. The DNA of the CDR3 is TGTGCCAGCAGCGTAGTGGGGGGCACAGATACGCAGTATTTT.